This is a list of T cell receptor beta chains from one sample in a study of identical twins. TCRdb redid the calling of the 5' RACE reads with MiXCR, one entry per CDR3 protein. The sample shows a few hundred thousand distinct CDR3 sequences, 9.5% to 10% of them seen only once. These data were also filed under a second study, of yellow fever vaccine responses in identical twins.

The sequenced sample consisted of PBMCs. The receptors derive from a woman younger than 30 in good health. CDR3s include the opening cysteine and the closing phenylalanine or tryptophan. A D gene is named only where the DNA matches it firmly.

D gene: NA
J gene: TRBJ1-1
V gene: TRBV9
CDR3 protein: CASSVVWDGGTEAFF

D gene: NA
J gene: TRBJ2-2
V gene: TRBV20-1
CDR3 protein: CSARGRQPTGELFF

D gene: NA
J gene: TRBJ1-6
V gene: TRBV3-1
CDR3 protein: CASSQDSYNSPLHF

D gene: NA
J gene: TRBJ1-5
V gene: TRBV28
CDR3 protein: CASTTLAKGDQPQHF

D gene: NA
J gene: TRBJ2-3
V gene: TRBV4-2
CDR3 protein: CASSHDQGIYTDTQYF

D gene: NA
J gene: TRBJ2-1
V gene: TRBV6-2/TRBV6-3
CDR3 protein: CASSYSVEQFF

D gene: NA
J gene: TRBJ2-7
V gene: TRBV20-1
CDR3 protein: CSARDLKVREQYF

D gene: TRBD1
J gene: TRBJ1-1
V gene: TRBV7-2
CDR3 protein: CASSLRQGSTEAFF

D gene: NA
J gene: TRBJ2-2
V gene: TRBV10-3
CDR3 protein: CAISFRVTGELFF

D gene: NA
J gene: TRBJ1-5
V gene: TRBV7-9
CDR3 protein: CASSKNLEGQPQHF

D gene: TRBD2
J gene: TRBJ2-7
V gene: TRBV28
CDR3 protein: CASSFFSGSHEQYF

D gene: TRBD1
J gene: TRBJ1-4
V gene: TRBV20-1
CDR3 protein: CSGAVGQELFF

D gene: TRBD2
J gene: TRBJ2-3
V gene: TRBV7-2
CDR3 protein: CASSLGWGGGLGDTQYF

D gene: TRBD2
J gene: TRBJ2-1
V gene: TRBV5-5
CDR3 protein: CASSLRTSGDVEQFF

D gene: TRBD1
J gene: TRBJ2-7
V gene: TRBV5-5
CDR3 protein: CASSRWTGKDEQYF

D gene: NA
J gene: TRBJ2-1
V gene: TRBV7-9
CDR3 protein: CASSLYRALNEQFF

D gene: NA
J gene: TRBJ1-1
V gene: TRBV4-1
CDR3 protein: CASSQGQMNTEAFF

D gene: NA
J gene: TRBJ2-3
V gene: TRBV2
CDR3 protein: CTSNTGGGTDTQYF

D gene: TRBD2
J gene: TRBJ2-2
V gene: TRBV5-1
CDR3 protein: CASSLEGLATGELFF

D gene: NA
J gene: TRBJ2-7
V gene: TRBV7-2
CDR3 protein: CASSLLAHEQYF

D gene: NA
J gene: TRBJ2-4
V gene: TRBV5-1
CDR3 protein: CASRDPGLGLSIQYF

D gene: NA
J gene: TRBJ2-3
V gene: TRBV6-1
CDR3 protein: CASSPFKKGPSTDTQYF

D gene: NA
J gene: TRBJ2-1
V gene: TRBV7-6
CDR3 protein: CASSFEGVEQFF

D gene: NA
J gene: TRBJ2-5
V gene: TRBV7-8
CDR3 protein: CASSDTSETQYF

D gene: TRBD1
J gene: TRBJ1-5
V gene: TRBV27
CDR3 protein: CASRRTGGEPQHF

D gene: TRBD2
J gene: TRBJ2-3
V gene: TRBV7-2
CDR3 protein: CASSFGLATDTQYF

D gene: TRBD2
J gene: TRBJ2-1
V gene: TRBV7-2
CDR3 protein: CASSPQPAGANEQFF